One T cell receptor (beta chain) is described in this entry. Its antigen is as yet unknown. These data are taken from a study of cytomegalovirus exposure and HLA in healthy donors. The study's findings and limits: An observed cluster of highly shared sequence variants was recorded as a likely sequencing artifact. Most CMV-associated TCR beta chains were later found to appear HLA-restricted.

The donors (healthy individuals) were bone marrow donors. This CDR3 has 16 residues. The germline gives CDR1 SEHNR, CDR2 FQNEAQ (reference sequence). V dropped 2 bases and J dropped 4; count of bases not matched to a gene: 9. PCR used 60 Vbeta primers and 13 Jbeta primers. Original data processing: A follow-up analysis tallied tens of millions of unique TCR beta chains, roughly 9.9 million shared. Libraries were prepared by immunoSEQ multiplex PCR; TCRdb keeps only in-frame clonotypes and omits some of them. That table is the source of V, J and clone size, and D and trimming were worked out from the DNA. This sample yields about 100,000 clones, of which over 75% are seen a single time; approximately 7.5% belongs to the top ten.

Input material: PBMCs. The TCR comes from a man aged 30 to 45 in good health and CMV-seronegative. This chain joins TRBV7-9 and TRBJ1-1; TRBD1 matches at 8 bases. CDR3 in amino acids: CASSLQGASGSTEAFF. DNA for the CDR3: TGTGCCAGCAGCTTACAGGGGGCGTCCGGTAGCACTGAAGCTTTCTTT.